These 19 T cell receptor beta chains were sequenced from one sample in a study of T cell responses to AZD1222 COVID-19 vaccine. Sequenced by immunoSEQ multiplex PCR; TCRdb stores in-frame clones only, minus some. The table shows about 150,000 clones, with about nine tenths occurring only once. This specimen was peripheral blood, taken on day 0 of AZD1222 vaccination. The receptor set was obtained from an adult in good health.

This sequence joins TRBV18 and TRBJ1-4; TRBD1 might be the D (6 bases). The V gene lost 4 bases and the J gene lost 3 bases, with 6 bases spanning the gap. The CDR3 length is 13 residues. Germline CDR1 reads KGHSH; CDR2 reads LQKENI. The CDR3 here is CASSRTANEKLFF. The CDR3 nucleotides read TGTGCCAGCTCACGGACAGCTAATGAAAAACTGTTTTTT.

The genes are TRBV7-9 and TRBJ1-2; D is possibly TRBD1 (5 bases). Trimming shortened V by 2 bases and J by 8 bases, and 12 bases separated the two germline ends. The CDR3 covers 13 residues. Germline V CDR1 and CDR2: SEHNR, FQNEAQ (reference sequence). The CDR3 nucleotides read TGTGCCAGCAGCTTATTCGGGGGAGAAGGCTACACCTTC. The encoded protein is CASSLFGGEGYTF.

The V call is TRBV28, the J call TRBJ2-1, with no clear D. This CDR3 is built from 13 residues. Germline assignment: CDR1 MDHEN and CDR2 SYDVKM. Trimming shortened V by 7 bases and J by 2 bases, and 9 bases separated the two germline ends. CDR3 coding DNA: TGTGCCAGCATCAGCCAGCCCTACAATGAGCAGTTCTTC. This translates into CASISQPYNEQFF.

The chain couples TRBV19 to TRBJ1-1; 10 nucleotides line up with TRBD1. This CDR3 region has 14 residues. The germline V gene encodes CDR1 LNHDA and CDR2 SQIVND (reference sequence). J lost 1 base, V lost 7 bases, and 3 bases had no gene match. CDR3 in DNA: TGTGCCAGTATCCGGACAGGGGGGAACACTGAAGCTTTCTTT. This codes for CASIRTGGNTEAFF.

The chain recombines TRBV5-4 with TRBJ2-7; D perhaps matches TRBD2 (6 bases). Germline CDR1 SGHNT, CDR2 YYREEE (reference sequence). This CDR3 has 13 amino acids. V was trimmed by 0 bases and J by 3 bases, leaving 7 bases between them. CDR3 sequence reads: CASSLGLGYEQYF. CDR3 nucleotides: TGTGCCAGCAGCTTGGGACTAGGCTACGAGCAGTACTTC.

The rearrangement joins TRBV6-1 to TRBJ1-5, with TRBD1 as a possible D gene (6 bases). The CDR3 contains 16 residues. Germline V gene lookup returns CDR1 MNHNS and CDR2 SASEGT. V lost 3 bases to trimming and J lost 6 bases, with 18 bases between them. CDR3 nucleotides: TGTGCCAGCAGTGATCGGGGAGACAGGTGGGGTCAGCCCCAGCATTTT. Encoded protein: CASSDRGDRWGQPQHF.

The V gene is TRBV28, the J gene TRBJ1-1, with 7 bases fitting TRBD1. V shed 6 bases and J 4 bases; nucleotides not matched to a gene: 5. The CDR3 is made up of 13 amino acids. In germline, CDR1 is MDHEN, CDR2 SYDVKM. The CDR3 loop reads CASRQGGTTEAFF. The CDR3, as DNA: TGTGCCAGCAGGCAGGGGGGCACCACTGAAGCTTTCTTT. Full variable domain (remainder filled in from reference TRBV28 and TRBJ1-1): DVKVTQSSRYLVKRTGEKVFLECVQDMDHENMFWYRQDPGLGLRLIYFSYDVKMKEKGDIPEGYSVSREKKERFSLILESASTNQTSMYLCASRQGGTTEAFFGQGTRLTVV.

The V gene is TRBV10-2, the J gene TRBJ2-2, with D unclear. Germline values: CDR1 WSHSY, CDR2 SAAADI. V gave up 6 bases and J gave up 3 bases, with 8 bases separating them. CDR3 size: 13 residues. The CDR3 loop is CASRSGYTGELFF. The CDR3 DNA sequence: TGCGCCAGCAGATCAGGTTACACCGGGGAGCTGTTTTTT.

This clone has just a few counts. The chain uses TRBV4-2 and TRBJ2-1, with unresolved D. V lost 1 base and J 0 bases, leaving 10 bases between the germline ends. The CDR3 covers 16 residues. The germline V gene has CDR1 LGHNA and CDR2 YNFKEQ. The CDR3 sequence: CASSQATVGSYNEQFF. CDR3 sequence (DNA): TGTGCCAGCAGCCAAGCAACGGTGGGCTCCTACAATGAGCAGTTCTTC.

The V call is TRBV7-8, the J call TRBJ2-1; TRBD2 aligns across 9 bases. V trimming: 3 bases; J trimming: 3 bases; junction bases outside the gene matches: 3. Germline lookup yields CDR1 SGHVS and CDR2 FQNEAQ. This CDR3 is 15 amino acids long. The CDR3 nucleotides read TGTGCCAGCAGCTTTGGACTAGCGAGCTACAATGAGCAGTTCTTC. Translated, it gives CASSFGLASYNEQFF.

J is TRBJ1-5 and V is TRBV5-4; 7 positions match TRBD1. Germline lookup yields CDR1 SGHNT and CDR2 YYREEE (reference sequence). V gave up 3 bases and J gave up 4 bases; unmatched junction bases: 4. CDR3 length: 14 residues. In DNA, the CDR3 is TGTGCCAGCAGCTCGCAGGGGGAGAATCAGCCCCAGCATTTT. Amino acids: CASSSQGENQPQHF.

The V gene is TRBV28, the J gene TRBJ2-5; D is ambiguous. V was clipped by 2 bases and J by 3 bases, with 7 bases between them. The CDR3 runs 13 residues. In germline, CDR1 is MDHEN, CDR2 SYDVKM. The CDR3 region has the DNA TGTGCCAGCAGTTTACCGCAAAAAGAGACCCAGTACTTC. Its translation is CASSLPQKETQYF.

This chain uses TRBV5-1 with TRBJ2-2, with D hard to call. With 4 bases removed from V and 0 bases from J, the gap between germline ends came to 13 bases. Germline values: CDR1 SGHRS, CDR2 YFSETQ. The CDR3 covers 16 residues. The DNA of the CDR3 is TGCGCCAGCAGCCCGGAAGGCAGCCCGAACACCGGGGAGCTGTTTTTT. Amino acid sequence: CASSPEGSPNTGELFF.

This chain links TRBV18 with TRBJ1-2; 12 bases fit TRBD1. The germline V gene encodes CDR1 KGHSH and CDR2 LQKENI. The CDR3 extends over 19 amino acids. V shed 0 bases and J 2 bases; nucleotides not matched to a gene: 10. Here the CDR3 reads CASSPPNPGTGGSNYGYTF. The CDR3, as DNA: TGTGCCAGCTCACCACCGAATCCCGGGACAGGGGGCTCCAACTATGGCTACACCTTC.

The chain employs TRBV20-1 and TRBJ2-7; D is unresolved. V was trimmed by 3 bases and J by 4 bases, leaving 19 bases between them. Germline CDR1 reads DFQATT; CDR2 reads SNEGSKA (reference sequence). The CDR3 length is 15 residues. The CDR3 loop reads CSASTNGIPLYEQYF. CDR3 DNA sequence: TGCAGTGCTAGTACTAATGGAATTCCGCTTTACGAGCAGTACTTC.

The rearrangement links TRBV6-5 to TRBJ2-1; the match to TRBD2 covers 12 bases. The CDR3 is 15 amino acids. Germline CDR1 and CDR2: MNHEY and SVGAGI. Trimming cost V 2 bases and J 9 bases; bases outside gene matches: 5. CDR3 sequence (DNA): TGTGCCAGCAGTTACCACCGACTAGCGGGAGTTGAGCAGTTCTTC. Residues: CASSYHRLAGVEQFF.

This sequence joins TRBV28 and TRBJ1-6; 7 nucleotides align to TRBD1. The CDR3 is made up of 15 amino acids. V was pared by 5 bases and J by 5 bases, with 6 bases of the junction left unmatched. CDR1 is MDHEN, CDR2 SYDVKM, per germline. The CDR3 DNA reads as TGTGCCAGCAGTCTTACAGGGGACCATAATTCACCCCTCCACTTT. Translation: CASSLTGDHNSPLHF.

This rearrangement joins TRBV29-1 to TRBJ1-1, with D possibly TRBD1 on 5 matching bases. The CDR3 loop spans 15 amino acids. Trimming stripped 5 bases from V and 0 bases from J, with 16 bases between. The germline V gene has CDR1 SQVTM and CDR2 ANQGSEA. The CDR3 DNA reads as TGCAGCGTTAGGGGCAGCCCGTCTATGAACACTGAAGCTTTCTTT. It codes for CSVRGSPSMNTEAFF.

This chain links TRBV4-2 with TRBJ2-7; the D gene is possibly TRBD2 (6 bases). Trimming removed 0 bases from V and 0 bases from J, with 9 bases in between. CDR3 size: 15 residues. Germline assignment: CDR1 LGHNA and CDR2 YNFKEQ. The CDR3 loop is CASSQDPGSSYEQYF. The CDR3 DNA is TGTGCCAGCAGCCAAGATCCCGGGAGCTCCTACGAGCAGTACTTC.